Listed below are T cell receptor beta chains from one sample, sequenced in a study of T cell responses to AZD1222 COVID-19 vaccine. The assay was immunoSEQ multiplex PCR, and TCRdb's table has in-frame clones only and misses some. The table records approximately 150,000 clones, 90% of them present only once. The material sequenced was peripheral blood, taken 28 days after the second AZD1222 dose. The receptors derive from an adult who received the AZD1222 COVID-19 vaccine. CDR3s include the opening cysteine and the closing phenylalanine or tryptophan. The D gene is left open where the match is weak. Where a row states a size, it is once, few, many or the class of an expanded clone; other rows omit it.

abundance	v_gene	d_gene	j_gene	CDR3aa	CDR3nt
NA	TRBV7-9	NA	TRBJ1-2	CASSFGSADQSYGYTF	TGTGCCAGCAGCTTCGGCTCGGCGGACCAATCCTATGGCTACACCTTC
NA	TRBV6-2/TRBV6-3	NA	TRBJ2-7	CASSLAGEYEQYF	TGTGCCAGCAGCCTCGCGGGCGAGTACGAGCAGTACTTC
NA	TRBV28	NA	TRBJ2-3	CASSSRLDTQYF	TGTGCCAGCAGTTCCAGGTTGGATACGCAGTATTTT
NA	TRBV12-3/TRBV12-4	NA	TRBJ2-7	CASSPGWDEQYF	TGTGCCAGCAGCCCCGGCTGGGACGAGCAGTACTTC
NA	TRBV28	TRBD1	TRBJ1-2	CASSFPQGRGGGYTF	TGTGCCAGCAGTTTCCCACAGGGGCGAGGGGGTGGCTACACCTTC
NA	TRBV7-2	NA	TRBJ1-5	CASSPQSSGDQPQHF	TGTGCCAGCAGCCCGCAGTCGAGTGGAGATCAGCCCCAGCATTTT
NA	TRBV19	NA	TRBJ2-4	CAETGTTTNIQYF	TGTGCCGAGACAGGTACGACAACTAACATTCAGTACTTC
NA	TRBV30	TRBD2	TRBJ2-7	CAWTAGREQYF	TGTGCCTGGACAGCGGGACGCGAGCAGTACTTC
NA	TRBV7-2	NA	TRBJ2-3	CASSPGGGLLDTQYF	TGTGCCAGCAGCCCGGGCGGGGGCCTGTTAGATACGCAGTATTTT
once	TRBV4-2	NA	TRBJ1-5	CASSQDYGGGQPQHF	TGTGCCAGCAGCCAAGATTACGGTGGAGGTCAGCCCCAGCATTTT
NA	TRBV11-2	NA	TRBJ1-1	CASSSTRGFAFF	TGTGCCAGCAGCTCTACCAGGGGATTCGCTTTCTTT
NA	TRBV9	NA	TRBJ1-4	CASSVARQLFF	TGTGCCAGCAGCGTAGCTCGGCAACTGTTTTTT